These 29 T cell receptor beta chains originate from one sample sequenced in a study of T cells in Graves' hyperthyroidism and ophthalmopathy. The investigators amplified TCR beta CDR3 regions from RNA transcripts. An initial round of RT-PCR targeting the TCR CDR3 relied on the HTBI primer set. In TCRdb, the multiplex PCR reads were re-called with MiXCR into one record per CDR3 protein. The sample yields 490,000 or so distinct CDR3 sequences, 40% to 50% seen once. Sequencing was done on a sample of peripheral blood or thyroid tissue (not recorded which). These receptors were taken from an adult woman with Graves' disease, either hyperthyroidism or ophthalmopathy (not recorded which).

This clonotype has a handful of counts. With a much larger clone just one base away, this may be a read error. The chain couples TRBV29-1 to TRBJ2-5, with 7 bases identical to TRBD2. The CDR3 loop spans 13 amino acids. Germline V gene lookup returns CDR1 SQVTM and CDR2 ANQGSEA. As DNA, the CDR3 is TGCAGCGTTAACCAGCGGGGTCAAGAGGCCCAGTACTTC. It codes for CSVNQRGQEAQYF.

Comments on this clonotype: Since a much larger clone is just one base distant, this may be a read error. The rearrangement uses TRBV9 and TRBJ1-3; D gene uncertain. Germline assignment: CDR1 SGDLS and CDR2 YYNGEE. V was trimmed by 2 bases and J by 0 bases, leaving 9 bases between them. This CDR3 is 15 amino acids long. The CDR3 DNA follows: TGTGCCAGCAGCGTTGGAGGGAGCTCTGGAAACACCATATATTTT. Its protein product is CASSVGGSSGNTIYF.

A note on this clonotype: The DNA is omitted, as the CDR3 cannot be located on it reliably, and the CDR3 follows TCRdb's listing. This sequence joins TRBV19 and TRBJ2-7; TRBD2, the table's D call, lacks a check against the DNA. Germline V gene sequence: CDR1 LNHDA, CDR2 SQIVND (reference sequence). The CDR3 spans 16 residues, counting both ends. CDR3 amino acids: CASSTSAAGIRYEQYF.

The rearrangement links TRBV7-3 to TRBJ2-6; 8 bases line up with TRBD1. Germline V CDR1 and CDR2: SGHTA, FQGTGA. This CDR3 has 15 amino acids. Trimming took 6 bases from V and 4 from J; bases not matched to a gene: 5. In DNA form, the CDR3 reads TGTGCCAGCAGGGAGGACAGGGCCGGGGCCAACGTCCTGACTTTC. As protein: CASREDRAGANVLTF.

The chain combines TRBV15 with TRBJ2-5; 7 nucleotides align to TRBD2. This CDR3 has 16 residues. CDR1 and CDR2 from the germline V gene are LNHNV and YYDKDF (reference sequence). Unmatched junction bases numbered 9, after V lost 0 bases and J lost 5 bases. CDR3 loop: CATSRDPGAGRETQYF. The CDR3 DNA reads TGTGCCACCAGCAGAGATCCCGGAGCGGGGAGGGAGACCCAGTACTTC.

CDR3 in DNA: TGCAGTGCTAGGAGCGCCCGGCAGGCTCGGGATGGCTACACCTTC. The encoded protein is CSARSARQARDGYTF. The J gene is TRBJ1-2, the V gene TRBV20-1; no firm D call. Germline V lookup: CDR1 DFQATT, CDR2 SNEGSKA (reference sequence). The CDR3 extends over 15 amino acids. Trimming stripped 3 bases from V and 6 bases from J, with 20 bases between.

This clonotype appeared once. Its ends do not fully match the called genes, so a read error is possible. The chain is built from TRBV5-1 and TRBJ2-7, with D perhaps matching TRBD2 (5 bases). The CDR3 covers 14 residues. Germline loops: CDR1 SGHRS, CDR2 YFSETQ. For the CDR3, the DNA is TGCGCCAGCAGCTTTACCGGCGGGCACTACGAGCAGTGCTTC. Its protein is CASSFTGGHYEQCF.

This clonotype is a singleton in its sample. A much larger clone differs by one base, so this may be a read error. The chain joins TRBV6-1 to TRBJ1-1, with D uncertain. This CDR3 region has 11 residues. CDR1 is MNHNS, CDR2 SASEGT, per germline. CDR3 nucleotide sequence: TGTGCCGGCAGTGAAGAATATGAAGCTTTCTTT. Translated, it gives CAGSEEYEAFF.

This clonotype was picked up a small number of times. A much larger clone sits a single nucleotide away, making a read error possible. The V gene is TRBV7-9, the J gene TRBJ1-4; D is unresolved. V lost 4 bases to trimming and J lost 5 bases, with 14 bases between them. Germline CDR1 and CDR2: SEHNR and FQNEAQ (reference sequence). The CDR3 is 15 amino acids. The CDR3 sequence: CASSSPHGSNEKLFF. The CDR3 DNA is TGTGCCAGCAGCTCCCCGCATGGCTCCAATGAAAAACTGTTTTTT.

This clonotype occurred a few times. The V gene is TRBV6-5, the J gene TRBJ1-3, with a possible D match to TRBD1 (6 bases). V was shortened by 6 bases and J by 4 bases, with 19 bases between the two germline ends. The CDR3 consists of 16 residues. Germline V gene data show CDR1 as MNHEY and CDR2 as SVGAGI. The CDR3 sequence is CASSREGGNSGNTIYF. The CDR3, as DNA: TGTGCCAGCAGCCGTGAGGGGGGAAATTCAGGAAACACCATATATTTT.

This clonotype has only one observation. The gene calls are TRBV7-6 and TRBJ1-4, with a possible D match to TRBD1 (5 bases). V lost 8 bases to trimming and J lost 4 bases, with 17 bases between them. CDR3 size: 15 residues. Germline V gene sequence: CDR1 SGHVS, CDR2 FNYEAQ. The CDR3 reads CASHEGYGGNEKLFF. The CDR3 DNA follows: TGTGCCAGCCACGAAGGATACGGGGGTAATGAAAAACTGTTTTTT.

The chain couples TRBV29-1 to TRBJ2-5; TRBD2 matches 14 bases. The CDR3 has 16 amino acids. The V gene end was trimmed by 1 base and the J gene end by 2 bases; junction bases not matched to a gene: 3. CDR1 and CDR2 (germline): SQVTM, ANQGSEA. CDR3 DNA: TGCAGCGTTGAAGGGACTAGCGGGAGGCCACAAGAGACCCAGTACTTC. It specifies CSVEGTSGRPQETQYF.

The V and J genes are TRBV2 and TRBJ1-1, with D perhaps matching TRBD1 (5 bases). The CDR3 has 13 amino acids. Trimming left V 4 bases short and J 7 bases short, with 13 bases between. Per germline, CDR1 SNHLY and CDR2 FYNNEI. The CDR3 DNA reads TGTGCCAGCAGTGCGCAGGGCGGATTTGAAGCTTTCTTT. Translating it yields CASSAQGGFEAFF.

This chain connects TRBV5-1 to TRBJ2-7; D may be TRBD1 or TRBD2 (6 bases each). V was trimmed by 3 bases and J by 5 bases, leaving 18 bases between them. This CDR3 is built from 15 residues. Looked up from germline, CDR1 is SGHRS and CDR2 is YFSETQ. The CDR3 spells CASSSWDTGVDEQYF. CDR3 bases: TGCGCCAGCAGCTCCTGGGACACGGGGGTCGACGAGCAGTACTTC. The whole variable domain, filled in from reference TRBV5-1 and TRBJ2-7, reads KAGVTQTPRYLIKTRGQQVTLSCSPISGHRSVSWYQQTPGQGLQFLFEYFSETQRNKGNFPGRFSGRQFSNSRSEMNVSTLELGDSALYLCASSSWDTGVDEQYFGPGTRLTVT.

The J gene is TRBJ2-5, the V gene TRBV7-9; no clear D gene. Germline CDR1 is SEHNR and CDR2 is FQNEAQ (reference sequence). This CDR3 spans 17 amino acids. V was pared by 2 bases and J by 7 bases, with 23 bases between. The CDR3 region is CASSLLPARTREGTQYF. CDR3 nucleotides: TGTGCCAGCAGCTTACTCCCAGCTAGGACGCGAGAAGGGACCCAGTACTTC.

This clonotype was seen at least ten times. This chain connects TRBV6-6 to TRBJ1-5; possibly TRBD1 for D (6 bases). The length of the CDR3 is 14 residues. Trimming removed 6 bases from V and 4 bases from J, with 13 bases in between. CDR1 MNHNY and CDR2 SVGAGI come from the germline V gene (reference sequence). The CDR3 DNA is TGTGCCAGCAGCACCACAGGGCAGAATCAGCCCCAGCATTTT. It specifies CASSTTGQNQPQHF.

In this sample, this clonotype turned up a few times. The chain is built from TRBV10-3 and TRBJ1-4; D unresolved. Trimming removed 0 bases from V and 2 bases from J, with 10 bases in between. Per the germline V gene, CDR1 is ENHRY and CDR2 is SYGVKD. The CDR3 contains 16 residues. The CDR3 reads CAISESTPGTNEKLFF. The CDR3 bases are TGTGCCATCAGTGAGTCGACTCCCGGGACTAATGAAAAACTGTTTTTT.

This clonotype was recorded a few times. A much larger clone differs from this one at a single base, so this may be a read error. This rearrangement joins TRBV19 to TRBJ2-2; D uncertain. CDR1 LNHDA and CDR2 SQIVND come from the germline V gene (reference sequence). This CDR3 has 14 amino acids. The V end was cut by 4 bases, the J end by 1 base, with 7 bases between. The CDR3, as DNA: TGTGCCAGTAGTAGAGGTATGAACACCGGGGAGCTGTTTTTT. Translated: CASSRGMNTGELFF.

In DNA form, the CDR3 reads TGTGCCAGCAGTTTGTCCGGGACAGGGTCGTACTTC. Translating gives CASSLSGTGSYF. This chain links TRBV28 with TRBJ2-7; 9 positions agree with TRBD1. With 3 bases clipped from V and 12 bases from J, the junction kept 6 bases outside the gene matches. CDR1 and CDR2 (germline): MDHEN, SYDVKM. This CDR3 spans 12 amino acids. Drawing the rest from reference TRBV28 and TRBJ2-7, the complete variable domain is DVKVTQSSRYLVKRTGEKVFLECVQDMDHENMFWYRQDPGLGLRLIYFSYDVKMKEKGDIPEGYSVSREKKERFSLILESASTNQTSMYLCASSLSGTGSYFGPGTRLTVT.

This rearrangement joins TRBV20-1 to TRBJ2-5; TRBD2 is a possible D gene (5 bases). The V gene's germline CDR1 is DFQATT and CDR2 SNEGSKA (reference sequence). V was trimmed by 1 base and J by 5 bases, leaving 17 bases between them. The CDR3 loop spans 15 amino acids. CDR3 sequence: CSARVLGGSGETQYF. CDR3 DNA sequence: TGCAGTGCTAGAGTTCTCGGAGGATCGGGGGAGACCCAGTACTTC.

The table lists this clonotype with a few counts. V and J are TRBV7-9 and TRBJ1-3; D might be TRBD1 (6 bases). The CDR3 runs 14 residues. V dropped 8 bases and J dropped 0 bases, with 11 bases sitting between them. In germline, CDR1 is SEHNR, CDR2 FQNEAQ (reference sequence). The DNA for the CDR3 is TGTGCCAGCGGATACAGGGACTCTGGAAACACCATATATTTT. Its protein is CASGYRDSGNTIYF.

The gene calls are TRBV7-8 and TRBJ1-3; perhaps TRBD1 as D (6 bases). The V and J ends lost 0 bases and 9 bases respectively, with 9 bases between them. The CDR3 runs to 13 residues. Germline-derived CDR1 and CDR2 are SGHVS and FQNEAQ. CDR3 in DNA: TGTGCCAGCAGCTTAGCGCCGGGGGCCACCATATATTTT. It yields the protein CASSLAPGATIYF. Full variable domain (missing parts from reference TRBV7-8 and TRBJ1-3): GAGVSQSPRYKVAKRGQDVALRCDPISGHVSLFWYQQALGQGPEFLTYFQNEAQLDKSGLPSDRFFAERPEGSVSTLKIQRTQQEDSAVYLCASSLAPGATIYFGEGSWLTVV.

This chain joins TRBV2 and TRBJ1-5; TRBD1 is a possible D gene (6 bases). This CDR3 spans 14 amino acids. The germline V gene encodes CDR1 SNHLY and CDR2 FYNNEI. V shed 4 bases and J shed 4 bases, with 11 bases lying between them. CDR3 bases: TGTGCCAGCAGTGGGGACACCCCGAATCAGCCCCAGCATTTT. Translation gives CASSGDTPNQPQHF. The whole variable domain, filled in from reference TRBV2 and TRBJ1-5, reads EPEVTQTPSHQVTQMGQEVILRCVPISNHLYFYWYRQILGQKVEFLVSFYNNEISEKSEIFDDQFSVERPDGSNFTLKIRSTKLEDSAMYFCASSGDTPNQPQHFGDGTRLSIL.

The V and J genes are TRBV6-5 and TRBJ2-5; D may be TRBD2 (5 bases). The CDR3 is 14 residues long. Germline loops: CDR1 MNHEY, CDR2 SVGAGI. V lost 6 bases to trimming and J lost 4 bases, with 15 bases between them. This chain's CDR3 is CASRRAIGGETQYF. CDR3 sequence (DNA): TGTGCCAGCAGAAGAGCTATCGGAGGAGAGACCCAGTACTTC.

This clonotype showed up many times. V is TRBV27 and J is TRBJ2-5; tentatively, D is TRBD1 (6 bases). CDR1 is MNHEY and CDR2 is SMNVEV in the germline V gene (reference sequence). CDR3 length: 14 amino acids. The V gene lost 2 bases and the J gene lost 1 base, with 8 bases spanning the gap. This CDR3 is CASSLHRAQETQYF. CDR3 nucleotides: TGTGCCAGCAGTTTACACAGGGCCCAAGAGACCCAGTACTTC.

CDR3 DNA sequence: TGCAGCGTTGCGACAGGGGGCATGGAGACCCAGTACTTC. Protein: CSVATGGMETQYF. The chain has TRBV29-1 and TRBJ2-5, with 10 bases matching TRBD1. Germline V gene lookup returns CDR1 SQVTM and CDR2 ANQGSEA. Losses at the gene ends were 4 bases for V and 5 bases for J; bases not matched to a gene: 4. The CDR3 extends over 13 amino acids.

This clonotype was seen a handful of times. CDR3 loop: CASSESRHMANQPQHF. The CDR3 nucleotides read TGTGCCAGCAGTGAATCAAGGCACATGGCAAATCAGCCCCAGCATTTT. V usage is TRBV25-1 and J usage is TRBJ1-5; D gene uncertain. CDR3 length: 16 residues. Germline loops: CDR1 MGHDK, CDR2 SYGVNS. The V gene lost 1 base and the J gene lost 4 bases, with 14 bases spanning the gap.

The chain combines TRBV7-2 with TRBJ1-2, with unresolved D. V was shortened by 3 bases and J by 8 bases, with 16 bases between the two germline ends. The CDR3 totals 14 residues. Germline loops: CDR1 SGHTA, CDR2 FQGNSA. CDR3 protein: CASSFGLLMGGYTF. The CDR3 nucleotides are TGTGCCAGCAGCTTTGGGTTGTTAATGGGAGGCTACACCTTC.

The rearrangement uses TRBV20-1 and TRBJ2-7; weak D call: TRBD2 (6 bases). Germline lookup yields CDR1 DFQATT and CDR2 SNEGSKA (reference sequence). With 0 bases removed from V and 1 base from J, the gap between germline ends came to 10 bases. The CDR3 consists of 14 residues. The DNA of the CDR3 is TGCAGTGCTAGAGATCTGCGGGGATCCTACGAGCAGTACTTC. Translation gives CSARDLRGSYEQYF.